This TCR beta chain was obtained from a study of blood T cell repertoires in COVID-19. As for the study in general: Samples came from the United States, Italy and Spain, spanning acute and convalescent COVID-19. T cells, B-cell-depleted T cells, or PBMCs supplied cDNA or gDNA.

Germline assignment: CDR1 LNHDA and CDR2 SQIVND (reference sequence). V dropped 0 bases and J dropped 8 bases, with 7 bases sitting between them. The CDR3 runs to 12 residues. Original methodology: Reference gene primers were amplified, and this amplification served to estimate nucleated cell counts. Assay: immunoSEQ multiplex PCR; the TCRdb copy retains only in-frame clones and omits some. V and J calls and clone size are as listed in that table; D and trimming were resolved from the DNA. Of roughly 70,000 clones detected, roughly 91% appear once; the ten largest clones hold 1.1% to 1.5%. The sequencing input was peripheral blood. The origin of this receptor is a human donor in a cohort sampled during active COVID-19. The chain is built from TRBV19 and TRBJ1-1; the D is unclear. The CDR3 nucleotides read TGTGCCAGTAGTATAGATCAGAGGGAAGCTTTCTTT. This sequence encodes CASSIDQREAFF.